Listed here are 10 T cell receptor beta chains from one sample, sequenced in a study of T-cell reconstitution after alpha-beta-depleted transplantation in children (TCRdb year 2016). The treatment or condition label here, explained by the study, means: allogeneic hematopoietic cell transplantation with graft depleted of TCRalphabeta T cells and CD19 B cells. The library was obtained by PCR. This sample was sequenced with an Illumina HiSeq 2500. To normalize quantification of the TCRbeta repertoire, the TCR libraries were built with molecular barcoding that relied on unique molecular identifiers. The public sequencing data were trimmed at Q25 with fastp and processed into clonotypes with MiXCR by TCRdb, which kept only in-frame beta chains. Identical CDR3 protein sequences are pooled into one entry, listed with their most common genes and DNA. The sample table holds approximately 630,000 distinct CDR3 sequences, of which under 15% were seen once. The top ten hold around 0.76% of the sample.

This specimen consisted of PBMCs, obtained before TCRalphabeta/CD19-depleted stem cell transplant. The receptors come from a girl aged 2-10 years with congenital amegakaryocytic thrombocytopenia, due to receive a stem cell transplant.

At least ten counts were recorded for this clonotype. The V call is TRBV27, the J call TRBJ2-7; D call uncertain. Germline V gene data show CDR1 as MNHEY and CDR2 as SMNVEV (reference sequence). V was cut by 5 bases and J by 2 bases, with 13 bases left in between. The CDR3 length is 14 residues. The CDR3 DNA reads as TGTGCCAGCAGTCCCCTTCCCCCGACCTACGAGCAGTACTTC. Translated: CASSPLPPTYEQYF.

The rearrangement uses TRBV3-1 and TRBJ2-1, with D unresolved. Trimming took 0 bases from V and 0 from J, leaving 15 bases between them. CDR1 and CDR2 (germline): LGHDT, YNNKEL (reference sequence). The CDR3 covers 18 residues. The DNA for the CDR3 is TGTGCCAGCAGCCAAGAAACCGGCTTCAGGAGCTCCTACAATGAGCAGTTCTTC. It yields the protein CASSQETGFRSSYNEQFF.

This clonotype was recorded at least ten times. The chain joins TRBV6-5 to TRBJ1-2; D is undetermined. Looked up from germline, CDR1 is MNHEY and CDR2 is SVGAGI. V lost 0 bases and J 4 bases, leaving 15 bases between the germline ends. The CDR3 has 16 amino acids. The CDR3 bases are TGTGCCAGCAGTTACTCGAGACGGAGCCAAGCCTATGGCTACACCTTC. It translates to CASSYSRRSQAYGYTF.

The chain is built from TRBV20-1 and TRBJ2-1; 11 bases match TRBD2. The CDR3 has 15 amino acids. V shed 1 base, J shed 9 bases, and the junction held 8 bases outside the gene matches. Germline V lookup: CDR1 DFQATT, CDR2 SNEGSKA (reference sequence). Here the CDR3 DNA reads TGCAGTGCTAGAGTCCGACTAGCGGGACTCGCTGAGCAGTTCTTC. This translates into CSARVRLAGLAEQFF.

This clonotype has at least ten counts. In DNA form, the CDR3 reads TGCAGCGTTGATGTGGGGAACAATCAGCCCCAGCATTTT. Its protein is CSVDVGNNQPQHF. V gene TRBV29-1 combines with J gene TRBJ1-5; D unclear. This CDR3 is 13 amino acids long. Per the germline V gene, CDR1 is SQVTM and CDR2 is ANQGSEA. V was shortened by 3 bases and J by 3 bases, with 9 bases between the two germline ends.

This clonotype was recorded at least ten times. The V gene is TRBV5-1, the J gene TRBJ2-2; possible D gene TRBD2, 5 bases. The V gene lost 2 bases and the J gene lost 4 bases, with 15 bases spanning the gap. This CDR3 has 16 amino acids. Germline lookup yields CDR1 SGHRS and CDR2 YFSETQ. CDR3 amino acids: CASSLTGLASTGELFF. The CDR3 region has the DNA TGCGCCAGCAGCTTAACCGGGCTAGCTTCCACCGGGGAGCTGTTTTTT.

This rearrangement joins TRBV12-3 or TRBV12-4 to TRBJ1-3; D is undetermined. The CDR3 extends over 15 amino acids. V was cut by 5 bases and J by 4 bases, with 15 bases left in between. The CDR3 loop reads CASSPIIKGGNTIYF. In DNA form, the CDR3 reads TGTGCCAGCAGTCCCATTATTAAGGGAGGAAACACCATATATTTT.

The chain joins TRBV4-1 to TRBJ2-7; TRBD2 might be the D (5 bases). Germline CDR1 and CDR2: MGHRA and YSYEKL. The CDR3 runs 19 residues. Trimming pared 4 bases from V and 3 bases from J, leaving 28 bases between. The CDR3 region has the DNA TGCGCCAGCAGCCGCGGGCCCCAAACACTGCGACTACAATTCTACGAGCAGTACTTC. It is translated as CASSRGPQTLRLQFYEQYF.

In its sample, this clonotype was seen a few times. The rearrangement joins TRBV30 to TRBJ2-7; D is perhaps TRBD2 (6 bases). This CDR3 contains 12 residues. Germline V gives CDR1 GTSNPN, CDR2 SVGIG (reference sequence). V was trimmed by 2 bases and J by 5 bases, leaving 10 bases between them. The DNA for the CDR3 is TGTGCCTGGAGTCTGGGGGGTCACGAGCAGTACTTC. Translation gives CAWSLGGHEQYF. The whole variable domain, remainder taken from reference TRBV30 and TRBJ2-7, is SQTIHQWPATLVQPVGSPLSLECTVEGTSNPNLYWYRQAAGRGLQLLFYSVGIGQISSEVPQNLSASRPQDRQFILSSKKLLLSDSGFYLCAWSLGGHEQYFGPGTRLTVT.

This clonotype showed up just a few times. The V call is TRBV20-1, the J call TRBJ2-1; D ambiguous. In germline, CDR1 is DFQATT, CDR2 SNEGSKA (reference sequence). Trimming stripped 5 bases from V and 11 bases from J, with 22 bases between. The CDR3 loop spans 14 amino acids. As DNA, the CDR3 is TGCAGTGCTTCCCTAGGTCCTTACCGGACCCAGCAGTTCTTC. Its translation is CSASLGPYRTQQFF.